These T cell receptor beta chains were read from a single sample in a study of blood T cell repertoires in COVID-19. Only in-frame clones appear in the TCRdb table, and some are missing; sequencing was by immunoSEQ multiplex PCR. The sample holds approximately 350,000 clones, around nine tenths seen once. The sequenced sample was peripheral blood. These receptors originate from a woman aged 65 to 85 with COVID-19, enrolled during active disease. Each CDR3 is given with its conserved first and last residue. The D gene is left open where the match is weak. The size entry is marked missing in some rows and otherwise reads once, few, many or a size class.

CDR3: CASSNGQGGDTIYF
DNA: TGTGCCAGCAGCAACGGACAGGGTGGGGACACCATATATTTT
D: TRBD1
size: -
V: TRBV2
J: TRBJ1-3

CDR3: CPRSISGTGGAGGRELFF
DNA: TGCCCCCGCAGCATCAGCGGGACCGGGGGCGCCGGGGGTAGGGAGCTGTTTTTT
D: -
size: -
V: TRBV5-1
J: TRBJ2-2

CDR3: CASRSSGTLNTGELFF
DNA: TGTGCCAGCCGCTCTTCCGGGACACTAAACACCGGGGAGCTGTTTTTT
D: -
size: -
V: TRBV5-6
J: TRBJ2-2

CDR3: CASSSLTGDHEQYF
DNA: TGTGCCAGCAGCTCTTTAACAGGGGACCACGAGCAGTACTTC
D: TRBD1
size: -
V: TRBV6-6
J: TRBJ2-7

CDR3: CASTGLGQDSNYGYTF
DNA: TGTGCCAGCACAGGGTTGGGACAGGATTCTAACTATGGCTACACCTTC
D: TRBD1
size: -
V: TRBV27
J: TRBJ1-2

CDR3: CASSWGGNQPQHF
DNA: TGTGCCAGCAGCTGGGGCGGCAATCAGCCCCAGCATTTT
D: -
size: -
V: TRBV7-2
J: TRBJ1-5

CDR3: CASSLGDTMNTEAFF
DNA: TGCGCCAGCAGCTTGGGGGACACAATGAACACTGAAGCTTTCTTT
D: -
size: -
V: TRBV5-1
J: TRBJ1-1

CDR3: CASSLDTYGYTF
DNA: TGCGCCAGCAGCCTCGACACCTATGGCTACACCTTC
D: -
size: -
V: TRBV5-1
J: TRBJ1-2

CDR3: CASSPGQIGNTIYF
DNA: TGTGCCAGCTCACCAGGGCAGATCGGAAACACCATATATTTT
D: -
size: -
V: TRBV18
J: TRBJ1-3

CDR3: CASSVGGQGYTF
DNA: TGTGCCAGCAGCGTCGGGGGTCAGGGCTACACCTTC
D: -
size: -
V: TRBV9
J: TRBJ1-2

CDR3: CASSPLDRGFSGNTIYF
DNA: TGTGCCAGCAGCCCCTTGGACAGGGGTTTTTCTGGAAACACCATATATTTT
D: TRBD1
size: -
V: TRBV9
J: TRBJ1-3

CDR3: CAWRGGAAGYGYTF
DNA: TGTGCCTGGAGAGGGGGCGCCGCTGGCTATGGCTACACCTTC
D: TRBD1
size: -
V: TRBV30
J: TRBJ1-2

CDR3: CASTQGYYGYTF
DNA: TGTGCAAGCACCCAGGGCTACTATGGCTACACCTTC
D: -
size: -
V: TRBV6-5
J: TRBJ1-2

CDR3: CATSARGSLDTEAFF
DNA: TGTGCCACCAGTGCCCGGGGGAGTCTCGACACTGAAGCTTTCTTT
D: -
size: -
V: TRBV24-1
J: TRBJ1-1

CDR3: CASSLDLGQGAPGELFF
DNA: TGTGCCAGCAGTCTAGACCTGGGACAGGGGGCCCCCGGGGAGCTGTTTTTT
D: TRBD1
size: -
V: TRBV27
J: TRBJ2-2

CDR3: CASSFWTGGVGGYTF
DNA: TGTGCCAGCAGCTTCTGGACAGGGGGCGTAGGGGGCTACACCTTC
D: TRBD1
size: -
V: TRBV5-8
J: TRBJ1-2

CDR3: CASRRQGNYGYTF
DNA: TGTGCCAGCAGAAGACAGGGGAACTATGGCTACACCTTC
D: TRBD1
size: -
V: TRBV12-3/TRBV12-4
J: TRBJ1-2

CDR3: CASSPMENYGYTF
DNA: TGTGCCAGCTCACCAATGGAGAACTATGGCTACACCTTC
D: -
size: -
V: TRBV18
J: TRBJ1-2

CDR3: CASSLSGTDGETQYF
DNA: TGCGCCAGCAGCCTCTCCGGGACAGATGGAGAGACCCAGTACTTC
D: TRBD1
size: -
V: TRBV5-1
J: TRBJ2-5

CDR3: CAWSEQGNTEAFF
DNA: TGTGCCTGGAGTGAGCAGGGGAACACTGAAGCTTTCTTT
D: -
size: -
V: TRBV30
J: TRBJ1-1

CDR3: CASSYGSYTDTQYF
DNA: TGCGCCAGCAGCTACGGGTCTTACACAGATACGCAGTATTTT
D: -
size: -
V: TRBV5-1
J: TRBJ2-3

CDR3: CASSPQGTEAFF
DNA: TGCGCCAGCAGCCCTCAGGGAACTGAAGCTTTCTTT
D: -
size: -
V: TRBV5-1
J: TRBJ1-1

CDR3: CASRMEAGWRPDTQYF
DNA: TGTGCCAGCAGGATGGAGGCGGGATGGCGCCCAGATACGCAGTATTTT
D: -
size: -
V: TRBV27
J: TRBJ2-3

CDR3: CASSLSGGSNQPQHF
DNA: TGTGCCAGCAGCCTAAGTGGGGGGAGCAATCAGCCCCAGCATTTT
D: -
size: -
V: TRBV6-5
J: TRBJ1-5

CDR3: CASSSPSRLADKNIQYF
DNA: TGTGCCAGCAGCTCACCTTCACGACTAGCGGACAAAAACATTCAGTACTTC
D: TRBD2
size: -
V: TRBV11-2
J: TRBJ2-4

CDR3: CASRDLERGFSATDTQYF
DNA: TGTGCCAGCAGGGACTTAGAACGGGGATTTAGTGCCACAGATACGCAGTATTTT
D: -
size: once
V: TRBV27
J: TRBJ2-3

CDR3: CASSSSGGSWEQYF
DNA: TGTGCCAGCAGCTCTAGCGGGGGGTCTTGGGAGCAGTACTTC
D: TRBD2
size: once
V: TRBV7-2
J: TRBJ2-7

CDR3: CASSSRTGPNSYNEQFF
DNA: TGTGCCAGTAGTTCCCGGACAGGACCCAATTCCTACAATGAGCAGTTCTTC
D: TRBD1
size: once
V: TRBV19
J: TRBJ2-1

CDR3: CAGSGTGGPYTF
DNA: TGTGCCGGATCCGGGACAGGGGGTCCCTACACCTTC
D: TRBD1
size: once
V: TRBV28
J: TRBJ1-2

CDR3: CASSSNTATNEKLFF
DNA: TGCGCCAGCAGCTCTAACACAGCAACTAATGAAAAACTGTTTTTT
D: -
size: -
V: TRBV5-1
J: TRBJ1-4

CDR3: CASSETRDSSNGYTF
DNA: TGTGCCAGCAGTGAAACAAGGGACAGTTCTAATGGCTACACCTTC
D: TRBD1
size: -
V: TRBV2
J: TRBJ1-2

CDR3: CASTQTRGVSYEQYF
DNA: TGTGCCAGCACCCAAACCCGGGGGGTCTCCTACGAGCAGTACTTC
D: TRBD2
size: once
V: TRBV27
J: TRBJ2-7

CDR3: CASSLAGGLSDEQFF
DNA: TGTGCCAGCAGTTTAGCGGGGGGGCTTTCGGATGAGCAGTTCTTC
D: TRBD2
size: few
V: TRBV6-5
J: TRBJ2-1

CDR3: CASSKGQGDLEPQHF
DNA: TGTGCCAGCAGCAAGGGACAGGGGGATTTGGAGCCCCAGCATTTT
D: TRBD1
size: -
V: TRBV3-1/TRBV3-2
J: TRBJ1-5

CDR3: CASSSQGENYGYTF
DNA: TGTGCCAGCAGCTCCCAGGGGGAAAACTATGGCTACACCTTC
D: TRBD1
size: -
V: TRBV5-4
J: TRBJ1-2

CDR3: CASSPGGNEQYF
DNA: TGTGCCAGCAGCCCCGGGGGGAACGAGCAGTACTTC
D: TRBD2
size: few
V: TRBV11-2
J: TRBJ2-7

CDR3: CASSRDSLSGNTIYF
DNA: TGTGCCAGCAGCAGGGACAGCCTCTCTGGAAACACCATATATTTT
D: TRBD1
size: -
V: TRBV7-9
J: TRBJ1-3

CDR3: CASSLQPGSYNEQFF
DNA: TGTGCCAGCAGTTTACAGCCAGGATCCTACAATGAGCAGTTCTTC
D: -
size: -
V: TRBV27
J: TRBJ2-1

CDR3: CASTPDRGHDYGYTF
DNA: TGTGCCAGTACCCCTGACAGGGGGCACGACTATGGCTACACCTTC
D: TRBD1
size: -
V: TRBV19
J: TRBJ1-2

CDR3: CASSPSRGDSPLHF
DNA: TGTGCCAGCAGCCCCTCCCGGGGTGATTCACCCCTCCACTTT
D: -
size: -
V: TRBV7-9
J: TRBJ1-6

CDR3: CASSLNQGVSNQPQHF
DNA: TGTGCCAGCAGTCTCAACCAGGGGGTGAGCAATCAGCCCCAGCATTTT
D: TRBD1
size: -
V: TRBV2
J: TRBJ1-5

CDR3: CASIEATNTEAFF
DNA: TGTGCCAGTATTGAGGCCACGAACACTGAAGCTTTCTTT
D: -
size: -
V: TRBV19
J: TRBJ1-1

CDR3: CASSLGAGNSPLHF
DNA: TGCGCCAGCAGCTTGGGTGCAGGGAATTCACCCCTCCACTTT
D: -
size: -
V: TRBV5-1
J: TRBJ1-6

CDR3: CASSPQAGGQETQYF
DNA: TGTGCCAGCTCACCACAAGCGGGGGGTCAAGAGACCCAGTACTTC
D: TRBD2
size: few
V: TRBV18
J: TRBJ2-5

CDR3: CASSLLQGARTDTQYF
DNA: TGTGCCAGCAGCCTACTACAGGGGGCACGCACAGATACGCAGTATTTT
D: TRBD1
size: -
V: TRBV5-6
J: TRBJ2-3

CDR3: CASSPRTASGANVLTF
DNA: TGTGCCAGCAGCCCTCGAACAGCCTCTGGGGCCAACGTCCTGACTTTC
D: -
size: once
V: TRBV6-2/TRBV6-3
J: TRBJ2-6

CDR3: CASSNEDSLVAEAFF
DNA: TGTGCCAGCAGTAACGAGGACAGCCTAGTCGCTGAAGCTTTCTTT
D: -
size: -
V: TRBV2
J: TRBJ1-1

CDR3: CASSLAREQYF
DNA: TGTGCCAGCAGCTTGGCCCGCGAGCAGTACTTC
D: -
size: -
V: TRBV5-6
J: TRBJ2-7

CDR3: CASSHDRAPQETQYF
DNA: TGTGCCAGCAGTCACGACAGGGCCCCCCAAGAGACCCAGTACTTC
D: TRBD1
size: -
V: TRBV3-1/TRBV3-2
J: TRBJ2-5

CDR3: CASSFGRGDEQYF
DNA: TGCGCCAGCAGCTTCGGGCGGGGGGACGAGCAGTACTTC
D: TRBD2
size: -
V: TRBV5-1
J: TRBJ2-7